The 10 T cell receptor beta chains below were found in one sample sequenced in a study of T cells in Graves' hyperthyroidism and ophthalmopathy. Amplified TCR beta CDR3 regions came from RNA transcripts. HTBI primers were employed in a first-round RT-PCR of the TCR CDR3. TCRdb re-called the multiplex PCR reads with MiXCR, one entry per CDR3 protein. The sample records 400,000 or so distinct CDR3 sequences, 11% to 15% being singletons. The sample was blood. The receptors were sampled from a man aged 45-65 years with Graves' ophthalmopathy.

The chain employs TRBV5-1 and TRBJ2-5; the D is unclear. Trimming cost V 3 bases and J 5 bases, with 11 bases left between them. Germline V gene data show CDR1 as SGHRS and CDR2 as YFSETQ. This CDR3 comprises 13 residues. This CDR3 is CASSSLSRETQYF. The CDR3, as DNA: TGCGCCAGCAGCTCCCTGTCCCGGGAGACCCAGTACTTC.

This clonotype was picked up a small number of times. The CDR3 bases are TGCGCCAGCAGCCAAGGGACAACAACCGGGGAGCTGTTTTTT. Translation gives CASSQGTTTGELFF. This chain connects TRBV4-1 to TRBJ2-2; tentatively, D is TRBD1 (5 bases). V lost 1 base and J 5 bases, leaving 8 bases between the germline ends. In germline, CDR1 is MGHRA, CDR2 YSYEKL. CDR3 size: 14 residues.

The chain joins TRBV4-1 to TRBJ1-1; a weak D match, TRBD1 (5 bases). The ends were cut back, 3 bases at V and 1 base at J, with 18 bases in the middle. Germline V gives CDR1 MGHRA, CDR2 YSYEKL. The CDR3 length is 17 residues. CDR3 protein: CASSHPRSSGANTEAFF. DNA for the CDR3: TGCGCCAGCAGCCATCCTCGGTCCAGTGGGGCGAACACTGAAGCTTTCTTT.

This clonotype was picked up many times. V gene TRBV28 combines with J gene TRBJ2-3, with 11 bases aligning to TRBD2. The V gene end was trimmed by 3 bases and the J gene end by 4 bases; junction bases not matched to a gene: 3. Germline V gene data show CDR1 as MDHEN and CDR2 as SYDVKM. The CDR3 contains 15 residues. The CDR3 loop reads CASSFASGRSDTQYF. CDR3 sequence (DNA): TGTGCCAGCAGTTTTGCTAGCGGGAGGTCAGATACGCAGTATTTT.

This clonotype has a count of ten or more. J is TRBJ2-7 and V is TRBV3-1; D is undetermined. V lost 2 bases to trimming and J lost 2 bases, with 13 bases between them. The CDR3 runs 15 residues. From germline, CDR1 is LGHDT and CDR2 YNNKEL (reference sequence). In DNA, the CDR3 is TGTGCCAGCAGCCAATCAGCGCTTACAACCTACGAGCAGTACTTC. Translating it yields CASSQSALTTYEQYF.

As to this clonotype: The junction departs from germline at one end; a sequencing error may be responsible. The V call is TRBV5-1, the J call TRBJ2-2, with a possible D match to TRBD2 (5 bases). The germline CDR1 and CDR2 sequences are SGHRS and YFSETQ. The length of the CDR3 is 15 residues. This CDR3 reads CASSSGSAAPGELFF. CDR3 in DNA: TGCGCCAGCAGTTCCGGTTCCGCAGCCCCCGGGGAGCTATTTTTT.

This clonotype was found many times. The CDR3 reads CSASGQFNQPQHF. The CDR3 region has the DNA TGCAGTGCTAGCGGACAGTTCAATCAGCCCCAGCATTTT. This sequence joins TRBV20-1 and TRBJ1-5; D may be TRBD1 (6 bases). V dropped 3 bases and J dropped 3 bases, with 9 bases sitting between them. This CDR3 is built from 13 residues. Germline CDR1 reads DFQATT; CDR2 reads SNEGSKA (reference sequence).

About this clonotype itself: This sequence may be a read error, since a much larger clone differs from it by one base. The V call is TRBV27, the J call TRBJ1-5, with a tentative D call TRBD1 (5 bases). Germline V gene lookup returns CDR1 MNHEY and CDR2 SMNVEV (reference sequence). The CDR3 is 13 residues long. Trimming removed 7 bases at V and 4 bases at J, with 11 bases between. CDR3 DNA sequence: TGTGCCAGCACCCGGGGCAGGAATCAGCCCCAGCATTTT. Its translation: CASTRGRNQPQHF.

This clonotype was detected ten times or more. CDR3 sequence: CSARDPHDGTQYF. The CDR3 bases are TGCAGTGCTAGAGATCCCCACGACGGGACCCAGTACTTC. V is TRBV20-1 and J is TRBJ2-5, with D unresolved. V lost 0 bases, J lost 7 bases, and 12 bases lay in between. The germline V gene has CDR1 DFQATT and CDR2 SNEGSKA (reference sequence). The CDR3 contains 13 residues.

This clonotype was detected only a few times. This chain uses TRBV20-1 with TRBJ1-1; D is ambiguous. The CDR3 totals 11 residues. Trimming stripped 5 bases from V and 4 bases from J, with 8 bases between. Per the germline V gene, CDR1 is DFQATT and CDR2 is SNEGSKA (reference sequence). CDR3 residues: CSARAGTEAFF. The CDR3 region has the DNA TGCAGTGCTCGGGCGGGCACTGAAGCTTTCTTT.